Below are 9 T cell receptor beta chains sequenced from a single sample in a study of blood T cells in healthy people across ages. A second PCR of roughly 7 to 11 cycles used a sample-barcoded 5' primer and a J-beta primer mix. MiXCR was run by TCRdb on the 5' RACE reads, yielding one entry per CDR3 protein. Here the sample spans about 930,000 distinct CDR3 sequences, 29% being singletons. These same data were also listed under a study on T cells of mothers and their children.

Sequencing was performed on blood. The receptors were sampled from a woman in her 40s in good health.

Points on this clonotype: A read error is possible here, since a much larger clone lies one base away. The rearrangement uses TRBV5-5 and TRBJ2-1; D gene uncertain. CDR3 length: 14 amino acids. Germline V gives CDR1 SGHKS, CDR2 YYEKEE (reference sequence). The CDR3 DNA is TGTGCCAGCAGCCTAGGGTTTAGTAGCTATGAGCAGTGCTTC. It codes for CASSLGFSSYEQCF. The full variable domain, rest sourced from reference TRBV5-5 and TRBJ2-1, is DAGVTQSPTHLIKTRGQQVTLRCSPISGHKSVSWYQQVLGQGPQFIFQYYEKEERGRGNFPDRFSARQFPNYSSELNVNALLLGDSALYLCASSLGFSSYEQCFGPGTRLTVL.

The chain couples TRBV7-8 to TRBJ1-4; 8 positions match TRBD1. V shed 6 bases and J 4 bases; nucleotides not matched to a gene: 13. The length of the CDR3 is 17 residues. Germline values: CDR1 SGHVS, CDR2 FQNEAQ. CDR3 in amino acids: CASSIDRGTLFNEKLFF. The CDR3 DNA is TGTGCCAGCAGTATCGACAGGGGAACCCTCTTTAATGAAAAACTGTTTTTT.

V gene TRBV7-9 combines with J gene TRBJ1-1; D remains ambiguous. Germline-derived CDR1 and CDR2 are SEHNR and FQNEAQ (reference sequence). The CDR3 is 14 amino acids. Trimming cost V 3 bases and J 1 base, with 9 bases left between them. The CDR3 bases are TGTGCCAGCAGCTTGTCTCCATCGAACACTGAAGCTTTCTTT. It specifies CASSLSPSNTEAFF.

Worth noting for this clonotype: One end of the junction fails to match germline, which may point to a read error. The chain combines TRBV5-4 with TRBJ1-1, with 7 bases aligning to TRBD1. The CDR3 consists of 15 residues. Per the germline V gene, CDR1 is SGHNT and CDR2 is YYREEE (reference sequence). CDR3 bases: TGTGCCAGCAGCCCGCCGGACAGGACGAACACTCAAGCTTTCTTT. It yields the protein CASSPPDRTNTQAFF. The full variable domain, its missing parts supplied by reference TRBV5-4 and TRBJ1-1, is ETGVTQSPTHLIKTRGQQVTLRCSSQSGHNTVSWYQQALGQGPQFIFQYYREEENGRGNFPPRFSGLQFPNYSSELNVNALELDDSALYLCASSPPDRTNTQAFFGQGTRLTVV.

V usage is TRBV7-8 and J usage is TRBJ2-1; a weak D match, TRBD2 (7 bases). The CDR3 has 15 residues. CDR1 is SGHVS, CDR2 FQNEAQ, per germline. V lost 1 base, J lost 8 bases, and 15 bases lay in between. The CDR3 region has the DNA TGTGCCAGCAGCTTAGGCTTTGGGGGGGGCGATGAGCAGTTCTTC. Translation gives CASSLGFGGGDEQFF.

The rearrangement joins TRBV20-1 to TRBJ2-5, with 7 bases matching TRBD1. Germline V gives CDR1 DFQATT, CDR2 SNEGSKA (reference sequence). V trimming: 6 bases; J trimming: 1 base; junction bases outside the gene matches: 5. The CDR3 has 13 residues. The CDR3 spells CSAKQGTQETQYF. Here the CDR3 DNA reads TGCAGTGCCAAACAGGGGACCCAAGAGACCCAGTACTTC.

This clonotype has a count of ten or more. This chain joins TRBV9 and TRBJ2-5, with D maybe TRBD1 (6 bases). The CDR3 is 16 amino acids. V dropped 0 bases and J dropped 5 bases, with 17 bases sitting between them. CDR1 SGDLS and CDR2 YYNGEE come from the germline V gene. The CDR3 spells CASSVAVGNTGETQYF. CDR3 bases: TGTGCCAGCAGCGTAGCGGTAGGGAACACAGGGGAGACCCAGTACTTC.

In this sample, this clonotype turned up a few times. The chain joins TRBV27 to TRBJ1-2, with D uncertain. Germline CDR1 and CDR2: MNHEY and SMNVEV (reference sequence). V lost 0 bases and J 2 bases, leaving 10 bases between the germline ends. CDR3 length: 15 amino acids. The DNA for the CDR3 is TGTGCCAGCAGTTTATCGCTCGGCAGGAACTATGGCTACACCTTC. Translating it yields CASSLSLGRNYGYTF.

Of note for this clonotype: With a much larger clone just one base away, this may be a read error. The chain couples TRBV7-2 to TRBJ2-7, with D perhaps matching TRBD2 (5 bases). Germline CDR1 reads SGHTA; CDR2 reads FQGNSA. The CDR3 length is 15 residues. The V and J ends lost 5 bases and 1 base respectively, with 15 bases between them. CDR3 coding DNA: TGTGCCAGCAGCACCCCTGCCCGCGGGTCCTACGAGCAGTACTTC. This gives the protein CASSTPARGSYEQYF. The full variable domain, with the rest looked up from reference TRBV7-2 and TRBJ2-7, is GAGVSQSPSNKVTEKGKDVELRCDPISGHTALYWYRQSLGQGLEFLIYFQGNSAPDKSGLPSDRFSAERTGGSVSTLTIQRTQQEDSAVYLCASSTPARGSYEQYFGPGTRLTVT.